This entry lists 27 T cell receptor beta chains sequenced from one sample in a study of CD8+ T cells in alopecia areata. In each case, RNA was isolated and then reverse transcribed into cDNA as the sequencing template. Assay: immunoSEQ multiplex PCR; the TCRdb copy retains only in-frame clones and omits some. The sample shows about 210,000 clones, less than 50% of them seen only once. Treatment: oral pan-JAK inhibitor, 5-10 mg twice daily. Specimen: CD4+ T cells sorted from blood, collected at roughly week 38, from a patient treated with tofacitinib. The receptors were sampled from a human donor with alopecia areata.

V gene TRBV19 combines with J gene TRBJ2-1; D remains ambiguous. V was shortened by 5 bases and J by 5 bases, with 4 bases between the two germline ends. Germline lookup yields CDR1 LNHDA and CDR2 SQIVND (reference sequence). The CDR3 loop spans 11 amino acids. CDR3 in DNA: TGTGCCAGTAGTTCGCACAATGAGCAGTTCTTC. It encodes CASSSHNEQFF.

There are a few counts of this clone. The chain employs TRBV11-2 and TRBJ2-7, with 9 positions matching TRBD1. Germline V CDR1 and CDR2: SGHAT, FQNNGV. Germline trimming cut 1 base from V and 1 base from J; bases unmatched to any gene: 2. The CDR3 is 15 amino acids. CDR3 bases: TGTGCCAGCAGCTTAGGACAGGGGGGTTCCTACGAGCAGTACTTC. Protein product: CASSLGQGGSYEQYF.

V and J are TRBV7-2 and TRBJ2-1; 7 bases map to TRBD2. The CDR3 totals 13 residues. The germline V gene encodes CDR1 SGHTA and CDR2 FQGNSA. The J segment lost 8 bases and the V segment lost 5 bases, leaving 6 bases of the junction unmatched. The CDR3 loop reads CASSPRGGDEQFF. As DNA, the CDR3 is TGTGCCAGCAGCCCACGGGGAGGGGATGAGCAGTTCTTC. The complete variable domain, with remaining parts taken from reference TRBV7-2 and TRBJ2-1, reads GAGVSQSPSNKVTEKGKDVELRCDPISGHTALYWYRQSLGQGLEFLIYFQGNSAPDKSGLPSDRFSAERTGGSVSTLTIQRTQQEDSAVYLCASSPRGGDEQFFGPGTRLTVL.

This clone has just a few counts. The CDR3 is CSVDRGRRSNQPQHF. The CDR3 nucleotides are TGCAGCGTTGACAGGGGGCGGAGGAGCAATCAGCCCCAGCATTTT. V is TRBV29-1 and J is TRBJ1-5; 8 bases align to TRBD1. J lost 1 base, V lost 3 bases, and 5 bases had no gene match. Per the germline V gene, CDR1 is SQVTM and CDR2 is ANQGSEA. The CDR3 contains 15 residues.

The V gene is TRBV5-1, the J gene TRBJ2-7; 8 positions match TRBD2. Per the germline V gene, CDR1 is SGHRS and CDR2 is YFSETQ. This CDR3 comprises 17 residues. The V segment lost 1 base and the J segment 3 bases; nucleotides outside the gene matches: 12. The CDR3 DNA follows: TGCGCCAGCAGCTTGTTTATCCTTAACGGGGGGGACTACGAGCAGTACTTC. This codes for CASSLFILNGGDYEQYF.

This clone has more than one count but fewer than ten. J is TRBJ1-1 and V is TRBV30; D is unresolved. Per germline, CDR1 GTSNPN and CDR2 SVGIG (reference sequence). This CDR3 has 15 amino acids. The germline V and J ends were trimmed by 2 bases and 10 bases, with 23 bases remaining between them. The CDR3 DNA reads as TGTGCCTGGAGTCCCCGGGGTCGGGGAAAAGGCGGAGCTTTCTTT. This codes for CAWSPRGRGKGGAFF.

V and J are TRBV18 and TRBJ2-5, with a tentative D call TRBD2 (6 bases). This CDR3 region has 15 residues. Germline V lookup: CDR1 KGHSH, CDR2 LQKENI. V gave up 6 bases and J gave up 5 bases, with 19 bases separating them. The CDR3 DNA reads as TGTGCCAGCTCTCCTCGACAGCCCCGGGGGGAGACCCAGTACTTC. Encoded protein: CASSPRQPRGETQYF. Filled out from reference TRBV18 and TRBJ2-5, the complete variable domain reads NAGVMQNPRHLVRRRGQEARLRCSPMKGHSHVYWYRQLPEEGLKFMVYLQKENIIDESGMPKERFSAEFPKEGPSILRIQQVVRGDSAAYFCASSPRQPRGETQYFGPGTRLLVL.

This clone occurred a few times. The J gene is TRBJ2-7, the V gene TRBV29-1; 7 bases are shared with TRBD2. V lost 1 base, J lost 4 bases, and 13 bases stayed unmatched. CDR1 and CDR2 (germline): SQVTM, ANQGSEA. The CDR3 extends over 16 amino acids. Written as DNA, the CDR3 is TGCAGCGTTGAAGGGTCTAGCGGTTTATTTAGTTACGAGCAGTACTTC. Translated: CSVEGSSGLFSYEQYF.

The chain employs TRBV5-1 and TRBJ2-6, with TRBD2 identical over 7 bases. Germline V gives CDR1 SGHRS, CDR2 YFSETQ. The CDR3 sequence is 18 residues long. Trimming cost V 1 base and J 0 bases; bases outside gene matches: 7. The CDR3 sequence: CASSLLRGSLSGANVLTF. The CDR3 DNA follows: TGCGCCAGCAGCTTGCTGCGCGGGAGTCTCTCTGGGGCCAACGTCCTGACTTTC. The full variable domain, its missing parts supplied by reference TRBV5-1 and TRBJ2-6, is KAGVTQTPRYLIKTRGQQVTLSCSPISGHRSVSWYQQTPGQGLQFLFEYFSETQRNKGNFPGRFSGRQFSNSRSEMNVSTLELGDSALYLCASSLLRGSLSGANVLTFGAGSRLTVL.

The CDR3, as DNA: TGTGCCAGCAGCTCCATGGGACAGTGGGGGGACACTGAAGCTTTCTTT. Translated, it gives CASSSMGQWGDTEAFF. The chain uses TRBV7-8 and TRBJ1-1; 7 bases are shared with TRBD1. The length of the CDR3 is 16 residues. V lost 4 bases to trimming and J lost 3 bases; unmatched junction nucleotides: 11. Germline lookup yields CDR1 SGHVS and CDR2 FQNEAQ.

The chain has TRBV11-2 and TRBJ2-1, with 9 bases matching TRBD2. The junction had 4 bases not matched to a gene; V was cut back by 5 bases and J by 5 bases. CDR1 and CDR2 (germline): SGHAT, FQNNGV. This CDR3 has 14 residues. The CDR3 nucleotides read TGTGCCAGCAGCCCACGACTAGCGGACAATGAGCAGTTCTTC. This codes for CASSPRLADNEQFF.

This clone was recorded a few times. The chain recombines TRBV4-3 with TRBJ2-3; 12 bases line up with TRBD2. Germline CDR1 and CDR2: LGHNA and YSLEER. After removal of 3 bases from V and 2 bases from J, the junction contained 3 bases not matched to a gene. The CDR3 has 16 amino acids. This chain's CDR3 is CASSHRTSGNTDTQYF. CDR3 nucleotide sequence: TGCGCCAGCAGCCATAGGACTAGCGGGAACACAGATACGCAGTATTTT.

CDR3 sequence reads: CASSLPGGPYNEQFF. DNA of the CDR3: TGTGCCAGCAGCTTACCAGGGGGCCCCTACAATGAGCAGTTCTTC. The chain uses TRBV7-2 and TRBJ2-1; 8 bases are a match to TRBD1. The junction had 2 bases not matched to a gene; V was cut back by 2 bases and J by 2 bases. CDR1 is SGHTA, CDR2 FQGNSA, per germline. CDR3 length: 15 amino acids.

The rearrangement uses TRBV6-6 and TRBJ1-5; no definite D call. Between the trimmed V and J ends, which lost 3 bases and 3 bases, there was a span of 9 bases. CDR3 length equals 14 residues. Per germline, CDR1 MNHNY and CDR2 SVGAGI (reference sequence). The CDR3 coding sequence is TGTGCCAGCAGTTATTTGGCCGACAATCAGCCCCAGCATTTT. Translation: CASSYLADNQPQHF.

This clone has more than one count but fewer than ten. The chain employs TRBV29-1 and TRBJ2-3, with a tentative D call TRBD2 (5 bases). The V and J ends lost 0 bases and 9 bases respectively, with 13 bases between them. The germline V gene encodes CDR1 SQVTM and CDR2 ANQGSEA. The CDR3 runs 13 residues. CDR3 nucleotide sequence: TGCAGCGTTGAAGATTCGGGGTCGGAAACGCAGTATTTT. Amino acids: CSVEDSGSETQYF.

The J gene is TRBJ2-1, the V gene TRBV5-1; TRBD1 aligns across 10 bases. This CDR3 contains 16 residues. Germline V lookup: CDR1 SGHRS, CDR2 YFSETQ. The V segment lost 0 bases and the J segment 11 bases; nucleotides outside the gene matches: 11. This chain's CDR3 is CASSLEGQGTRTKQFF. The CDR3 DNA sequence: TGCGCCAGCAGCTTGGAGGGACAGGGGACAAGGACAAAGCAGTTCTTC.

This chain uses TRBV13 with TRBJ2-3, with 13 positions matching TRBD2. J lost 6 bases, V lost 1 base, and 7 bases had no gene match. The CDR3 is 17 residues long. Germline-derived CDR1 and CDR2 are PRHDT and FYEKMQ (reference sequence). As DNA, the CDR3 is TGTGCCAGCAGCTTAGCAGGGACTAGCGGGATATGGGATACGCAGTATTTT. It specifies CASSLAGTSGIWDTQYF.

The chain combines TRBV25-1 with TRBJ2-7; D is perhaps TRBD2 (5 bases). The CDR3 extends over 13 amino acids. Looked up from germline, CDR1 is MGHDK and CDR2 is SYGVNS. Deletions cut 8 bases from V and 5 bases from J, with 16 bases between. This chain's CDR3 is CASGPWEYDEQYF. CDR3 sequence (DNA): TGTGCCAGCGGCCCCTGGGAGTACGACGAGCAGTACTTC.

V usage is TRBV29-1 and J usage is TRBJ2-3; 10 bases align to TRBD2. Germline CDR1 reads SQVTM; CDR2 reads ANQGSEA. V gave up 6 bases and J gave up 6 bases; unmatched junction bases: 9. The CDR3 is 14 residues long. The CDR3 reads CSVGAGGSADTQYF. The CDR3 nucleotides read TGCAGCGTGGGAGCGGGAGGGTCAGCGGATACGCAGTATTTT.

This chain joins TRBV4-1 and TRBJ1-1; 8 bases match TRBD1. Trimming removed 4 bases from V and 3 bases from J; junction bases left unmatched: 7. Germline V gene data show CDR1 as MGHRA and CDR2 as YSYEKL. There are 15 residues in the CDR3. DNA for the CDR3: TGCGCCAGCAGCCGCGGACAGGGACGCGACACTGAAGCTTTCTTT. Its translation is CASSRGQGRDTEAFF.

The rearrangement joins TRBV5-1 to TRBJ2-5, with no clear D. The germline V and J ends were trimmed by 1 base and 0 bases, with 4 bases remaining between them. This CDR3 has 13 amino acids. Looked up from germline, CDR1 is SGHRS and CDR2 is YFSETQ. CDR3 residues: CASSLYDQETQYF. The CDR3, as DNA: TGCGCCAGCAGCTTGTACGACCAAGAGACCCAGTACTTC.

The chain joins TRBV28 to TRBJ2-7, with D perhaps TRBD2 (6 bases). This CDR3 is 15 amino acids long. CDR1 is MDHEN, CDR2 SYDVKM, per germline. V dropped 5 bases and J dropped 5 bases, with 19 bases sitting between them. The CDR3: CASSPGTSGRDEQYF. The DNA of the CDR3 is TGTGCCAGCAGTCCCGGGACTTCGGGTCGGGACGAGCAGTACTTC.

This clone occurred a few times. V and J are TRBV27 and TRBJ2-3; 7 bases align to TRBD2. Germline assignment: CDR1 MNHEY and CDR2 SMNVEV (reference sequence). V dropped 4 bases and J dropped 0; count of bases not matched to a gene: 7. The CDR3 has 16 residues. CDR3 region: CASSSLAPTSTDTQYF. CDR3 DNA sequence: TGTGCCAGCAGTTCACTAGCGCCGACTAGCACAGATACGCAGTATTTT.

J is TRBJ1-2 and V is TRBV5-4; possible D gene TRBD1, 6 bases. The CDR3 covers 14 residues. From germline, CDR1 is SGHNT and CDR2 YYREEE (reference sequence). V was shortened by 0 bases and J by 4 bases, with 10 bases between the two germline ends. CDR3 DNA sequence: TGTGCCAGCAGCTTGGGCCGGACAGTCTATGGCTACACCTTC. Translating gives CASSLGRTVYGYTF. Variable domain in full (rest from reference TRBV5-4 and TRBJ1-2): ETGVTQSPTHLIKTRGQQVTLRCSSQSGHNTVSWYQQALGQGPQFIFQYYREEENGRGNFPPRFSGLQFPNYSSELNVNALELDDSALYLCASSLGRTVYGYTFGSGTRLTVV.

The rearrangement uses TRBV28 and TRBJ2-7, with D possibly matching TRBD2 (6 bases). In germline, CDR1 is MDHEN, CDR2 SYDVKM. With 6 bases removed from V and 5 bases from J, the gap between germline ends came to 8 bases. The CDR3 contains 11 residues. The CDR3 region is CASSERDEQYF. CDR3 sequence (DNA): TGTGCCAGCAGCGAGCGGGACGAGCAGTACTTC.

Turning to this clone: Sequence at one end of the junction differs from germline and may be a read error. The CDR3 protein is CASSLAGAPGEQFF. The CDR3 coding sequence is TGTGCCAGCAGCCTAGCGGGAGCACCGGGGGAGCAGTTCTTC. The chain combines TRBV7-8 with TRBJ2-1, with 10 bases identical to TRBD2. Germline CDR1 SGHVS, CDR2 FQNEAQ. The CDR3 length is 14 residues.

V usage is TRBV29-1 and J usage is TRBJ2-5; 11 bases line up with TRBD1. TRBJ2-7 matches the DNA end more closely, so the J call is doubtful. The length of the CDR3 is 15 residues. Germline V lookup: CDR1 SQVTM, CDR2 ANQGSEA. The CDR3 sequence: CSVVSGQGARDEQYF. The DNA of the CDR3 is TGCAGCGTTGTTAGCGGACAGGGGGCGCGGGACGAGCAGTACTTC.